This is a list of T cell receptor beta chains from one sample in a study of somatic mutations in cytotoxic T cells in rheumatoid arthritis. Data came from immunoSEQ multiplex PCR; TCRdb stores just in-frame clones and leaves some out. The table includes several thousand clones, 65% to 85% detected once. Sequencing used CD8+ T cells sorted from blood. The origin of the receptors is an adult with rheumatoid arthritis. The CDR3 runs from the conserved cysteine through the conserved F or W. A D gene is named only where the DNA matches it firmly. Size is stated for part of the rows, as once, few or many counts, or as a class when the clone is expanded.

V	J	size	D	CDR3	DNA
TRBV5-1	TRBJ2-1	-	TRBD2	CASSPGGTSVLNEQFF	TGCGCCAGCAGCCCAGGAGGGACTAGCGTTTTGAATGAGCAGTTCTTC
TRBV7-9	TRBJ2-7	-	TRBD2	CASSLLPGSGGNSYEQYF	TGTGCCAGCAGCTTGCTCCCGGGTAGCGGGGGGAACTCCTACGAGCAGTACTTC
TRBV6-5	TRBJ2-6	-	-	CASSYGWSGANVLTF	TGTGCCAGCAGTTACGGGTGGTCTGGGGCCAACGTCCTGACTTTC
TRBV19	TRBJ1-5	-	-	CASSPQGGDQPQHF	TGTGCCAGTAGTCCCCAGGGAGGGGATCAGCCCCAGCATTTT
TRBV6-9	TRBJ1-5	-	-	CASSPGHSNQPQHF	TGTGCCAGCAGCCCGGGACACTCCAATCAGCCCCAGCATTTT
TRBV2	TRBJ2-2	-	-	CASSVLSGELFF	TGTGCCAGCAGTGTACTCTCCGGGGAGCTGTTTTTT
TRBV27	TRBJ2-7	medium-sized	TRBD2	CASTPAGGYNEQYF	TGTGCCAGCACTCCGGCGGGGGGGTATAACGAGCAGTACTTC
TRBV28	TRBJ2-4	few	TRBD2	CASGKRGGAKNIQYF	TGTGCCAGCGGGAAACGGGGGGGAGCCAAAAACATTCAGTACTTC
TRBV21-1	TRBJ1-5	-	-	CATAGDRDAQPQHF	TGTGCCACCGCGGGGGACAGGGATGCTCAGCCCCAGCATTTT
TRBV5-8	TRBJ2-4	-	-	CASSGRNPLAKNIQYF	TGTGCCAGCAGCGGGCGCAACCCTTTAGCCAAAAACATTCAGTACTTC
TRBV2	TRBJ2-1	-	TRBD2	CASSEDGLAGPNEQFF	TGTGCCAGCAGTGAAGACGGTCTAGCGGGGCCCAATGAGCAGTTCTTC
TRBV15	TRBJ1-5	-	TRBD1	CATSKRGRGDNQPQHF	TGTGCCACCAGCAAAAGGGGGCGCGGGGACAATCAGCCCCAGCATTTT
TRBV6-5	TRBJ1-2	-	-	CASSPQGGARYGYTF	TGTGCCAGCAGCCCCCAGGGAGGGGCTCGCTATGGCTACACCTTC
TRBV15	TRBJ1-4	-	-	CATSREGQIVEKLFF	TGTGCCACCAGCAGAGAAGGCCAAATTGTTGAAAAACTGTTTTTT
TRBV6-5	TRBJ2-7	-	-	CASSPLLGGASEQYF	TGTGCCAGCAGTCCCCTATTGGGGGGGGCTTCCGAGCAGTACTTC
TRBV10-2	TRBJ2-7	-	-	CASSEGRGSFNYEQYF	TGCGCCAGCAGTGAGGGGAGGGGGTCCTTCAACTACGAGCAGTACTTC
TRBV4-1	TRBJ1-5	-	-	CASSQDTGQLTTQHF	TGCGCCAGCAGCCAAGATACCGGACAGCTCACGACCCAGCATTTT
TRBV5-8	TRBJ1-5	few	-	CASSLRGRNQPQHF	TGTGCCAGCAGCCTCCGGGGGCGCAATCAGCCCCAGCATTTT
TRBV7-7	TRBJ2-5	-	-	CASSTSVVQETQYF	TGTGCTAGCAGCACATCCGTCGTCCAAGAGACCCAGTACTTC
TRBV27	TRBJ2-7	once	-	CASSSSGHHYEQYF	-
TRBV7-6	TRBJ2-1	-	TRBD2	CASSLGLAEYNEQFF	TGTGCCAGCAGCTTAGGGCTAGCGGAGTACAATGAGCAGTTCTTC
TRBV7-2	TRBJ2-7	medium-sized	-	CASTGLSGGTYEQYF	TGTGCCAGCACCGGCCTCTCTGGGGGCACCTACGAGCAGTACTTC